This record concerns one T cell receptor (beta chain) sequence. At one end the junction does not follow the germline gene, possibly because of a read error. The length of the CDR3 is 16 residues. Germline V gene lookup returns CDR1 MGHRA and CDR2 YSYEKL. The sample originates from a study of regulatory T cells in long-lasting Graves disease. To make TCR beta libraries, researchers used iRepertoire HTBI primers and Arm-PCR of CDR3 regions. Using its own MiXCR run on the multiplex PCR reads, TCRdb lists one record per CDR3 protein. This table has a few hundred thousand distinct CDR3 sequences, roughly 13% appearing once. Documented time point: newly diagnosed GD, antithyroid drugs for less than 3 months. Scientists built the TCR library using RNA that was extracted from PBMCs. The same data also contributed to another study, on T cells in Graves' hyperthyroidism and ophthalmopathy.

The chain carries TRBV4-1 and TRBJ2-3; TRBD2 matches 8 bases. Sequences were derived from peripheral blood mononuclear cells (PBMCs), sampled at new diagnosis, from a patient treated with antithyroid drugs. This TCR derives from a man aged 30-40 years with Graves disease. The CDR3 DNA reads as TGTGCCAGCAGCCACCCGGGACTAGATGGCACAGATACGCAGTATTTT. Translating it yields CASSHPGLDGTDTQYF.